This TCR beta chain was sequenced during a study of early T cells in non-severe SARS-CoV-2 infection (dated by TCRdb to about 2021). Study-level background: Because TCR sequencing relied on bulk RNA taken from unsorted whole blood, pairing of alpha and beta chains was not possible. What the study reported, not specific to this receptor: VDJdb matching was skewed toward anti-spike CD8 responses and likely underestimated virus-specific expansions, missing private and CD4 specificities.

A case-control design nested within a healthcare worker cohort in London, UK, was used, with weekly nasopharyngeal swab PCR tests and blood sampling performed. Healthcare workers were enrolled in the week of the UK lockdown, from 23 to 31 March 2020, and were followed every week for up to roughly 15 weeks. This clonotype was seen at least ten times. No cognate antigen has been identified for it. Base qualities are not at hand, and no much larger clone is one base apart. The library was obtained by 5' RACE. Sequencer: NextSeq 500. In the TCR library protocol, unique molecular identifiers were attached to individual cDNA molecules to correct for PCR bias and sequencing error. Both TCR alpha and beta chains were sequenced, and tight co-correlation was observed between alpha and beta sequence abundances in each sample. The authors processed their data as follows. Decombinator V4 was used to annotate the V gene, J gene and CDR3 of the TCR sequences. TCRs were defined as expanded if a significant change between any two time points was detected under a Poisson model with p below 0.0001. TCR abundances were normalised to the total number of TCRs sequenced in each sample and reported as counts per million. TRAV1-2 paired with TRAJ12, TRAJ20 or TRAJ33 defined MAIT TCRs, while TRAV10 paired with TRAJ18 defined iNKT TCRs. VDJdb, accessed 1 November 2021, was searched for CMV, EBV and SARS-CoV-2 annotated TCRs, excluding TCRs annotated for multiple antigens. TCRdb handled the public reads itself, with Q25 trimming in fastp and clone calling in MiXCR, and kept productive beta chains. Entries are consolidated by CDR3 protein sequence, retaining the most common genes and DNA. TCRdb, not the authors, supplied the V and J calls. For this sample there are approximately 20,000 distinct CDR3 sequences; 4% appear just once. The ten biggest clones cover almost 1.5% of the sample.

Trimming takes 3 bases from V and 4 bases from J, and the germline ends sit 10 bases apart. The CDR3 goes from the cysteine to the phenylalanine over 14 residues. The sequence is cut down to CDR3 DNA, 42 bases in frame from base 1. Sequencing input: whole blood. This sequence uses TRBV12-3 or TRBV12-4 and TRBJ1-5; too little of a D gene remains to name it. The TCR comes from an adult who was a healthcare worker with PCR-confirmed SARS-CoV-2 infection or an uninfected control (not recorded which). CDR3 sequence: CASSFGSFNQPQHF. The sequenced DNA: TGTGCCAGCAGTTTCGGGTCCTTTAATCAGCCCCAGCATTTT.